The clone carrying this T cell receptor (beta chain) was counted a few times. Its matching antigen is unknown. The PCR used 60 Vbeta and 13 Jbeta primers. Profiling relied on immunoSEQ multiplex PCR, and the TCRdb table lists in-frame clones only, not all of them. Here the sample spans 120,000 to 150,000 clones, about 64% being singletons. These data belong to a study of cytomegalovirus exposure and HLA in healthy donors. Study-level findings and limits: In a later analysis, TCR beta V- and J-gene trimming showed a link to a missense DCLRE1C variant. In an earlier analysis, productive rearrangement rates for most beta V segments clustered near 90% or 30%.

Germline V lookup: CDR1 SGHDT, CDR2 YYEEEE. The CDR3 consists of 16 residues. Trimming cost V 0 bases and J 1 base, with 13 bases left between them. The sequence derives from a man in his 60s in good health and CMV-seronegative. J is TRBJ1-1 and V is TRBV5-6; tentatively, D is TRBD1 (5 bases). Sequencing used PBMCs. CDR3 region: CASSLGAGRKNTEAFF. In DNA form, the CDR3 reads TGTGCCAGCAGCTTGGGGGCAGGGAGGAAGAACACTGAAGCTTTCTTT.